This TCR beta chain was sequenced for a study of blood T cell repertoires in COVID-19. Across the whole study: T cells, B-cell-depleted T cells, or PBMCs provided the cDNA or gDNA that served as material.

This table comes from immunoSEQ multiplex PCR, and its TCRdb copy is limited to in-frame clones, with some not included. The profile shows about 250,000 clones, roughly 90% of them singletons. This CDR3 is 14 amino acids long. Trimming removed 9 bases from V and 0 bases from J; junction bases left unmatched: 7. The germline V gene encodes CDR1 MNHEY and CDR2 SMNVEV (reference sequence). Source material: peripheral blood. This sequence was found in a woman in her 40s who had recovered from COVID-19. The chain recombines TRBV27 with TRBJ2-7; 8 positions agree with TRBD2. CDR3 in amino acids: CARNSGALSYEQYF. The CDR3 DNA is TGTGCCAGAAATAGCGGGGCCCTCTCCTACGAGCAGTACTTC.